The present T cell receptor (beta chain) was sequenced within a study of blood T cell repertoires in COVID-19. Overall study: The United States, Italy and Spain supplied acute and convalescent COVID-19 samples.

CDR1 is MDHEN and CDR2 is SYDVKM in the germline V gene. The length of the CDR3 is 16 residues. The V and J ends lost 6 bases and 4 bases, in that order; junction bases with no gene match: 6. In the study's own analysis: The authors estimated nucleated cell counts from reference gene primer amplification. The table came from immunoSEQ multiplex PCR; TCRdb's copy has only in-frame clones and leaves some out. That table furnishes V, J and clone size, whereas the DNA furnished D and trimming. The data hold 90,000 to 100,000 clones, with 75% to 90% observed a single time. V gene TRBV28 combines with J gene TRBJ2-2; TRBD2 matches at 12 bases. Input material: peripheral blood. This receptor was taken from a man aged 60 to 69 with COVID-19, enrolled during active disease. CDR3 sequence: CASRQGLAGITGELFF. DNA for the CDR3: TGTGCCAGCAGACAAGGACTAGCGGGGATCACCGGGGAGCTGTTTTTT.